The T cell receptor beta chain under discussion was sequenced for a study of identical twins. The J segment lost 3 bases and the V segment lost 11 bases, leaving 7 bases of the junction unmatched. CDR1 and CDR2 (germline): SEHNR, FQNEAQ (reference sequence). This CDR3 has 13 amino acids. About this clonotype itself: Antigen: not known.

Overall study results and limits: Zero-insertion results could be subject to partial confounding by invariant MAIT and iNKT cells. The analysis was cross-sectional rather than longitudinal within donors.

Template switching added a universal primer binding site, and final cDNA carried unique molecular identifiers. TCRdb reprocessed the 5' RACE reads with MiXCR, giving one entry per CDR3 protein. The sample has around 100,000 distinct CDR3 sequences; under 7% are singletons. Sequenced material: memory T cells sorted from blood. The origin of this receptor is a woman aged 45 to 65 in good health. This chain uses TRBV7-9 with TRBJ2-7, with 10 positions matching TRBD1. The CDR3 is CAVGTGDGYEQYF. The CDR3 DNA reads as TGTGCCGTCGGGACAGGGGACGGCTACGAGCAGTACTTC.